This TCR beta chain is from a study of response to subunit inactivated influenza vaccine. Whole-study results and caveats: That few new T cells are recruited by each seasonal influenza vaccination was the authors' suggestion.

In germline, CDR1 is MGHRA, CDR2 YSYEKL. This CDR3 contains 14 residues. The V end lost 4 bases, the J end lost 1 base, and 11 bases lay between the germline ends. A single record per CDR3 protein comes from TCRdb applying MiXCR to the RT-PCR reads. The data show around 530,000 distinct CDR3 sequences, with 15% to 20% seen just once and about 3% held by the top ten. This clonotype was counted a few times. What it binds is unknown. The source was CD4+ T cells sorted from PBMCs, collected 23 months after vaccination. This TCR came from a man between 45 and 75 years old who received an inactivated influenza vaccine. V and J are TRBV4-1 and TRBJ2-7; possibly TRBD1 for D (6 bases). CDR3 protein: CASSPARGSYEQYF. CDR3 DNA: TGCGCCAGCAGCCCGGCTAGGGGGTCCTACGAGCAGTACTTC.